A single sample gave rise to the 18 T cell receptor beta chains below, sequenced in a study of Ad26.COV2.S vaccination and SARS-CoV-2 variants. Treatment specified: 15 to 20 received Ad26.COV2.S at low or high dose, single or two shots; roughly 5 received placebo; per-sample allocation not given. Sampling took place 63 days after the first vaccine or placebo injection. Generated by immunoSEQ multiplex PCR, the TCRdb table keeps only in-frame clones and is missing some. The repertoire holds more than 300,000 clones, with around 85% as singletons. Sample: peripheral blood, taken in a trial of Ad26.COV2.S vaccine versus placebo. The receptors were gathered from a person between 18 and 65 years old who received the Ad26.COV2.S COVID-19 vaccine or a placebo.

This clone was seen more than once but under ten times. CDR3 sequence (DNA): TGTGCCAGCAGCGAATCTACATCAAGTATCTATGGCTACACCTTC. This codes for CASSESTSSIYGYTF. The chain links TRBV3-1 (or the pseudogene TRBV3-2) to TRBJ1-2; D remains unclear. CDR3 length: 15 residues. Trimming pared 5 bases from V and 4 bases from J, leaving 17 bases between. Germline V gene lookup returns CDR1 LGHDT and CDR2 YNNKEL (reference sequence).

This clone turned up a few times. Other DNA sequences in the same sample also yield this CDR3. The genes are TRBV5-1 and TRBJ2-5, with D maybe TRBD1 (6 bases). Trimming pared 0 bases from V and 2 bases from J, leaving 8 bases between. Germline V gene sequence: CDR1 SGHRS, CDR2 YFSETQ. This CDR3 comprises 14 residues. The CDR3 DNA follows: TGCGCCAGCAGCTTGGGGCAGGGGCAAGAGACCCAGTACTTC. It translates to CASSLGQGQETQYF.

The rearrangement joins TRBV28 to TRBJ2-7; TRBD1 aligns across 8 bases. V was pared by 5 bases and J by 2 bases, with 8 bases of the junction left unmatched. The CDR3 length is 15 residues. The germline V gene encodes CDR1 MDHEN and CDR2 SYDVKM. In DNA, the CDR3 is TGTGCCAGCAGTCCAACCTGGACAGGGACCTACGAGCAGTACTTC. It is translated as CASSPTWTGTYEQYF.

The gene calls are TRBV10-3 and TRBJ2-5; 9 positions match TRBD2. The CDR3 length is 15 residues. The germline CDR1 and CDR2 sequences are ENHRY and SYGVKD. V lost 4 bases and J lost 2; bases outside the gene matches: 5. The CDR3 spells CAISGQRGAQETQYF. CDR3 coding DNA: TGTGCCATCAGTGGTCAGCGGGGGGCTCAAGAGACCCAGTACTTC.

This chain joins TRBV6-5 and TRBJ2-2; TRBD1 might be the D (8 bases). This CDR3 contains 15 residues. Germline loops: CDR1 MNHEY, CDR2 SVGAGI. Between the trimmed V and J ends, which lost 6 bases and 6 bases, there was a span of 17 bases. CDR3 residues: CASSLQGGIAGELFF. The CDR3 coding sequence is TGTGCCAGCAGCCTACAGGGGGGGATCGCCGGGGAGCTGTTTTTT.

V is TRBV12-3 or TRBV12-4 and J is TRBJ1-2; D unresolved. The CDR3 loop spans 13 amino acids. Trimming pared 5 bases from V and 7 bases from J, leaving 14 bases between. CDR3 loop: CASSPSGRRGYTF. CDR3 nucleotide sequence: TGTGCCAGCAGTCCATCAGGTAGACGTGGCTACACCTTC.

This chain connects TRBV6-1 to TRBJ1-1, with D possibly TRBD1 on 6 matching bases. Trimming cost V 2 bases and J 1 base, with 23 bases left between them. The germline CDR1 and CDR2 sequences are MNHNS and SASEGT. The CDR3 covers 19 residues. In DNA, the CDR3 is TGTGCCAGCAGTGAATTTCCTCAGGGGAGCAGGGTAAGGAACACTGAAGCTTTCTTT. Protein: CASSEFPQGSRVRNTEAFF.

The genes are TRBV18 and TRBJ2-1; the D gene is possibly TRBD1 (7 bases). This CDR3 spans 13 amino acids. Trimming shortened V by 10 bases and J by 2 bases, and 12 bases separated the two germline ends. The germline V gene has CDR1 KGHSH and CDR2 LQKENI. The CDR3 DNA is TGTGCCACCAGGGGGGAGACCTACAATGAGCAGTTCTTC. It translates to CATRGETYNEQFF.

V gene TRBV7-9 combines with J gene TRBJ2-5, with D possibly matching TRBD1 (5 bases). Trimming took off 4 bases at V and 0 bases at J, with 12 bases between the two ends. CDR3 length equals 15 residues. The V gene's germline CDR1 is SEHNR and CDR2 FQNEAQ (reference sequence). CDR3 in DNA: TGTGCCAGCAGCTGGGGCCAGACCAACCAAGAGACCCAGTACTTC. This sequence encodes CASSWGQTNQETQYF.

This chain links TRBV5-1 with TRBJ1-1; 7 nucleotides match TRBD1. CDR3 length: 15 amino acids. Germline loops: CDR1 SGHRS, CDR2 YFSETQ. The V gene end was trimmed by 4 bases and the J gene end by 0 bases; junction bases not matched to a gene: 6. DNA of the CDR3: TGCGCCAGCAGCATAACAGGGGCCATGAACACTGAAGCTTTCTTT. Translated, it gives CASSITGAMNTEAFF.

The chain carries TRBV11-2 and TRBJ1-2, with TRBD1 as a possible D gene (5 bases). V dropped 0 bases and J dropped 7 bases, with 21 bases sitting between them. The CDR3 runs 17 residues. From germline, CDR1 is SGHAT and CDR2 FQNNGV. CDR3 residues: CASSLESCGALVGGYTF. As DNA, the CDR3 is TGTGCCAGCAGCTTAGAAAGTTGCGGGGCCCTCGTTGGTGGCTACACCTTC.

The count of this clone is one. This chain joins TRBV2 and TRBJ1-5; D not certain. With 6 bases removed from V and 5 bases from J, the gap between germline ends came to 14 bases. The CDR3 totals 14 residues. Germline lookup yields CDR1 SNHLY and CDR2 FYNNEI. This chain's CDR3 is CASSPVVRDQPQHF. DNA for the CDR3: TGTGCCAGCAGCCCAGTGGTTCGGGATCAGCCCCAGCATTTT.

This clone has a single count. The chain couples TRBV7-6 to TRBJ2-6; D unclear. Deletions cut 6 bases from V and 0 bases from J, with 12 bases between. This CDR3 is built from 16 residues. Germline V gene data show CDR1 as SGHVS and CDR2 as FNYEAQ. CDR3 DNA sequence: TGTGCCAGCAGTACCACCCAGTTCTCTGGGGCCAACGTCCTGACTTTC. Protein product: CASSTTQFSGANVLTF.

This clone was observed a single time. Other nucleotide sequences in the sample specify the same CDR3. The gene calls are TRBV30 and TRBJ1-2; no firm D call. The CDR3 loop spans 13 amino acids. CDR1 and CDR2 (germline): GTSNPN, SVGIG (reference sequence). Trimming took off 0 bases at V and 2 bases at J, with 7 bases between the two ends. CDR3 sequence: CAWSVQANYGYTF. The CDR3 nucleotides are TGTGCCTGGAGTGTGCAGGCGAACTATGGCTACACCTTC.

The V call is TRBV5-1, the J call TRBJ2-2, with D perhaps TRBD1 (6 bases). The V gene lost 0 bases and the J gene lost 0 bases, with 9 bases spanning the gap. The CDR3 covers 16 residues. Germline V gives CDR1 SGHRS, CDR2 YFSETQ. The chain's CDR3 is CASSLVGGANTGELFF. CDR3 DNA sequence: TGCGCCAGCAGCTTGGTTGGGGGCGCGAACACCGGGGAGCTGTTTTTT.

This rearrangement joins TRBV5-5 to TRBJ1-1, with D unresolved. Germline V CDR1 and CDR2: SGHKS, YYEKEE (reference sequence). This CDR3 comprises 17 residues. Between the trimmed V and J ends, which lost 1 base and 6 bases, there was a span of 22 bases. The CDR3: CASSLMARVPSGAEAFF. The CDR3 DNA sequence: TGTGCCAGCAGCTTGATGGCTAGGGTCCCCTCCGGGGCTGAAGCTTTCTTT.

The V and J genes are TRBV2 and TRBJ2-3; D may match TRBD1 or TRBD2 (6 bases each). In germline, CDR1 is SNHLY, CDR2 FYNNEI. Deletions cut 3 bases from V and 3 bases from J, with 13 bases between. The CDR3 runs to 15 residues. CDR3 DNA sequence: TGTGCCAGCAGTGAGGGGGGCTTTAGGACAGATACGCAGTATTTT. Its protein is CASSEGGFRTDTQYF.

The CDR3 here is CASSMANTEAFF. The CDR3 DNA is TGTGCCAGTAGTATGGCAAACACTGAAGCTTTCTTT. The J gene is TRBJ1-1, the V gene TRBV19; D ambiguous. V shed 3 bases and J shed 2 bases, with 4 bases lying between them. Germline CDR1 and CDR2: LNHDA and SQIVND (reference sequence). The CDR3 runs to 12 residues. The full variable domain, rest sourced from reference TRBV19 and TRBJ1-1, is DGGITQSPKYLFRKEGQNVTLSCEQNLNHDAMYWYRQDPGQGLRLIYYSQIVNDFQKGDIAEGYSVSREKKESFPLTVTSAQKNPTAFYLCASSMANTEAFFGQGTRLTVV.